Shown below are 28 T cell receptor beta chains from a single sample sequenced in a study of graft-versus-host responses after intestinal transplantation. These receptors have no known antigen. Assay: immunoSEQ multiplex PCR; the TCRdb copy retains only in-frame clones and omits some. The sample lists 60,000 to 65,000 clones; 85% to 95% were seen once. This material consisted of unstimulated CD8+ T cells sorted from spleen or lymph node cells, taken before transplant. Receptors were obtained from a human donor who was the organ donor for an intestinal transplant.

This rearrangement joins TRBV5-4 to TRBJ2-7; D is uncertain. The CDR3 contains 14 residues. V lost 0 bases and J lost 1, with 8 bases in between. The germline V gene encodes CDR1 SGHNT and CDR2 YYREEE (reference sequence). The DNA for the CDR3 is TGTGCCAGCAGCTTGGCCCCGGTATCCTACGAGCAGTACTTC. The encoded protein is CASSLAPVSYEQYF.

The chain employs TRBV7-3 and TRBJ2-3, with D possibly being TRBD2 (5 bases). CDR1 is SGHTA, CDR2 FQGTGA, per germline. With 3 bases removed from V and 2 bases from J, the gap between germline ends came to 12 bases. The CDR3 extends over 15 amino acids. DNA of the CDR3: TGTGCCAGCAGCTTTACAGCGGCCCCCACAGATACGCAGTATTTT. Amino acid sequence: CASSFTAAPTDTQYF. Full variable domain (remainder filled in from reference TRBV7-3 and TRBJ2-3): GAGVSQTPSNKVTEKGKYVELRCDPISGHTALYWYRQSLGQGPEFLIYFQGTGAADDSGLPNDRFFAVRPEGSVSTLKIQRTERGDSAVYLCASSFTAAPTDTQYFGPGTRLTVL.

The chain joins TRBV30 to TRBJ2-6; D is unresolved. Per the germline V gene, CDR1 is GTSNPN and CDR2 is SVGIG (reference sequence). Trimming pared 4 bases from V and 0 bases from J, leaving 4 bases between. The CDR3 has 13 amino acids. The CDR3 reads CAWTHSGANVLTF. The DNA of the CDR3 is TGTGCCTGGACCCACTCTGGGGCCAACGTCCTGACTTTC.

This chain uses TRBV5-4 with TRBJ2-2; D may be TRBD1 (5 bases). V shed 3 bases and J shed 7 bases, with 10 bases lying between them. The CDR3 is 13 residues long. Germline V CDR1 and CDR2: SGHNT, YYREEE (reference sequence). The CDR3, as DNA: TGTGCCAGCAGCTACGATGACAGCGGGGAGCTGTTTTTT. Its protein product is CASSYDDSGELFF.

The chain's CDR3 is CASSLLAGGYQETQYF. The DNA of the CDR3 is TGTGCCAGCAGCTTACTAGCGGGAGGGTACCAAGAGACCCAGTACTTC. This chain links TRBV7-8 with TRBJ2-5; TRBD2 matches at 12 bases. Germline assignment: CDR1 SGHVS and CDR2 FQNEAQ. CDR3 size: 16 residues. V lost 2 bases to trimming and J lost 0 bases; unmatched junction nucleotides: 1.

This rearrangement joins TRBV18 to TRBJ2-1; a possible D gene is TRBD2 (5 bases). Germline V CDR1 and CDR2: KGHSH, LQKENI. V lost 0 bases and J lost 10, with 7 bases in between. CDR3 length equals 12 residues. For the CDR3, the DNA is TGTGCCAGCTCACCACCGGGCGGGGAGCAGTTCTTC. Its translation is CASSPPGGEQFF.

The CDR3 region has the DNA TGTGCCAGCAGTGGGGACAAATACTTTTTCTATGGCTACACCTTC. Translation: CASSGDKYFFYGYTF. This chain uses TRBV6-6 with TRBJ1-2, with D possibly TRBD1 on 6 matching bases. Germline CDR1 and CDR2: MNHNY and SVGAGI (reference sequence). Trimming pared 5 bases from V and 4 bases from J, leaving 17 bases between. This CDR3 contains 15 residues.

This chain connects TRBV10-3 to TRBJ2-1; TRBD2 agrees at 11 bases. The CDR3 contains 15 residues. Germline V gene data show CDR1 as ENHRY and CDR2 as SYGVKD. The V gene end was trimmed by 6 bases and the J gene end by 3 bases; junction bases not matched to a gene: 4. The CDR3 nucleotides are TGTGCCATCAGATTAGCGGGAGGGGACTACAATGAGCAGTTCTTC. Translated, it gives CAIRLAGGDYNEQFF.

The gene calls are TRBV28 and TRBJ1-4; D may be TRBD1 (6 bases). With 3 bases removed from V and 13 bases from J, the gap between germline ends came to 18 bases. CDR3 length: 14 amino acids. CDR1 is MDHEN, CDR2 SYDVKM, per germline. The CDR3 region is CASSFEDSFAALFF. DNA of the CDR3: TGTGCCAGCAGTTTCGAGGACAGTTTCGCCGCACTGTTTTTT.

V usage is TRBV4-1 and J usage is TRBJ2-5; the match to TRBD2 covers 11 bases. CDR3 length: 17 amino acids. Unmatched junction bases numbered 3, after V lost 0 bases and J lost 0 bases. In germline, CDR1 is MGHRA, CDR2 YSYEKL. The CDR3 protein is CASSQDGGLADQETQYF. The CDR3 nucleotides read TGCGCCAGCAGCCAAGACGGGGGACTAGCGGACCAAGAGACCCAGTACTTC.

This clone has a single count. The V gene is TRBV4-1, the J gene TRBJ2-5; 11 positions agree with TRBD2. V lost 4 bases and J lost 2; bases outside the gene matches: 12. The CDR3 consists of 18 residues. Germline V gene sequence: CDR1 MGHRA, CDR2 YSYEKL. CDR3 sequence (DNA): TGCGCCAGCAGCCCCTCCCTAGCGGGAGGTGTGGGGCAAGAGACCCAGTACTTC. Protein product: CASSPSLAGGVGQETQYF.

The chain uses TRBV30 and TRBJ1-2; 9 nucleotides line up with TRBD1. CDR1 is GTSNPN and CDR2 is SVGIG in the germline V gene (reference sequence). Unmatched junction bases numbered 8, after V lost 2 bases and J lost 4 bases. There are 15 residues in the CDR3. The CDR3 sequence is CAWSSTGGWGYGYTF. The CDR3 DNA is TGTGCCTGGAGTTCAACAGGGGGCTGGGGCTATGGCTACACCTTC.

The chain has TRBV7-9 and TRBJ2-7; D is possibly TRBD2 (6 bases). This CDR3 has 13 amino acids. Germline V gives CDR1 SEHNR, CDR2 FQNEAQ (reference sequence). V lost 4 bases and J 2 bases, leaving 9 bases between the germline ends. The CDR3 coding sequence is TGTGCCAGCAGCTACGCGGGGACCTACGAGCAGTACTTC. Encoded protein: CASSYAGTYEQYF.

CDR3: CASSQDPSPSGGNTIYF. CDR3 nucleotide sequence: TGCGCCAGCAGCCAAGATCCCTCCCCCAGCGGCGGAAACACCATATATTTT. The rearrangement joins TRBV4-3 to TRBJ1-3; D uncertain. CDR1 LGHNA and CDR2 YSLEER come from the germline V gene. Trimming cost V 0 bases and J 4 bases, with 16 bases left between them. The CDR3 has 17 amino acids.

The chain has TRBV15 and TRBJ1-5; D gene unclear. The CDR3 contains 14 residues. The V end was cut by 0 bases, the J end by 6 bases, with 9 bases between. In germline, CDR1 is LNHNV, CDR2 YYDKDF (reference sequence). CDR3 residues: CATSRDRNSQPQHF. CDR3 in DNA: TGTGCCACCAGCAGAGACAGGAATTCTCAGCCCCAGCATTTT.

The rearrangement joins TRBV5-1 to TRBJ2-5; 7 bases are a match to TRBD2. The CDR3 has 14 amino acids. Germline loops: CDR1 SGHRS, CDR2 YFSETQ. V lost 0 bases and J lost 7; bases outside the gene matches: 6. CDR3 DNA sequence: TGCGCCAGCAGCTTGGATAGCGGGCCCCGGACCCAGTACTTC. Translated, it gives CASSLDSGPRTQYF. The full variable domain, completed using reference TRBV5-1 and TRBJ2-5, is KAGVTQTPRYLIKTRGQQVTLSCSPISGHRSVSWYQQTPGQGLQFLFEYFSETQRNKGNFPGRFSGRQFSNSRSEMNVSTLELGDSALYLCASSLDSGPRTQYFGPGTRLLVL.

Remarks on this clone: Other DNA sequences in this specimen translate into the identical CDR3. This sequence joins TRBV7-9 and TRBJ2-7, with D unresolved. Germline V gene data show CDR1 as SEHNR and CDR2 as FQNEAQ (reference sequence). The CDR3 contains 12 residues. Trimming stripped 1 base from V and 3 bases from J, with 4 bases between. Here the CDR3 DNA reads TGTGCCAGCAGCTTAGAGAGCTACGAGCAGTACTTC. As protein: CASSLESYEQYF.

This clone was picked up one time. The genes are TRBV9 and TRBJ2-5; 13 bases fit TRBD2. The CDR3 sequence is 14 residues long. The V gene end was trimmed by 4 bases and the J gene end by 10 bases; junction bases not matched to a gene: 7. CDR1 and CDR2 from the germline V gene are SGDLS and YYNGEE. The CDR3 spells CASSYGTSGTIQYF. CDR3 nucleotide sequence: TGTGCCAGCAGCTACGGGACTAGCGGGACCATCCAGTACTTC. Supplemented by reference TRBV9 and TRBJ2-5, the full variable domain reads DSGVTQTPKHLITATGQRVTLRCSPRSGDLSVYWYQQSLDQGLQFLIQYYNGEERAKGNILERFSAQQFPDLHSELNLSSLELGDSALYFCASSYGTSGTIQYFGPGTRLLVL.

The rearrangement joins TRBV5-1 to TRBJ2-7; TRBD1 agrees at 7 bases. V lost 0 bases and J lost 2; bases outside the gene matches: 2. The CDR3 is made up of 14 amino acids. Germline V lookup: CDR1 SGHRS, CDR2 YFSETQ. The CDR3 coding sequence is TGCGCCAGCAGCTTGGGGGACAGAACCTACGAGCAGTACTTC. This encodes CASSLGDRTYEQYF. Variable domain in full (rest from reference TRBV5-1 and TRBJ2-7): KAGVTQTPRYLIKTRGQQVTLSCSPISGHRSVSWYQQTPGQGLQFLFEYFSETQRNKGNFPGRFSGRQFSNSRSEMNVSTLELGDSALYLCASSLGDRTYEQYFGPGTRLTVT.

The genes are TRBV27 and TRBJ2-7, with 7 bases matching TRBD2. The CDR3 is 15 residues long. Germline lookup yields CDR1 MNHEY and CDR2 SMNVEV (reference sequence). V dropped 2 bases and J dropped 2; count of bases not matched to a gene: 6. The CDR3 nucleotides read TGTGCCAGCAGTTTAGGGCGGGGGATTGCCTACGAGCAGTACTTC. Translated, it gives CASSLGRGIAYEQYF.

The genes are TRBV5-6 and TRBJ2-7, with 8 bases fitting TRBD1. Germline assignment: CDR1 SGHDT and CDR2 YYEEEE. V shed 7 bases and J 2 bases; nucleotides not matched to a gene: 8. This CDR3 spans 14 amino acids. Here the CDR3 DNA reads TGTGCCAGCGGCCCCGGGACAGGAGCCTACGAGCAGTACTTC. Protein sequence: CASGPGTGAYEQYF.

The chain employs TRBV5-1 and TRBJ2-2; 9 nucleotides match TRBD1. Unmatched junction bases numbered 16, after V lost 0 bases and J lost 7 bases. The germline gives CDR1 SGHRS, CDR2 YFSETQ. The CDR3 is made up of 19 amino acids. This CDR3 reads CASSLDRGPGRALGGELFF. Here the CDR3 DNA reads TGCGCCAGCAGCTTGGACAGGGGGCCCGGGCGGGCCCTTGGCGGGGAGCTGTTTTTT. The full variable domain, in which reference TRBV5-1 and TRBJ2-2 provide the parts outside the CDR3, is KAGVTQTPRYLIKTRGQQVTLSCSPISGHRSVSWYQQTPGQGLQFLFEYFSETQRNKGNFPGRFSGRQFSNSRSEMNVSTLELGDSALYLCASSLDRGPGRALGGELFFGEGSRLTVL.

The CDR3, as DNA: TGTGCCAGCAGTTTCCAGGGGTATCTGAACACTGAAGCTTTCTTT. It translates to CASSFQGYLNTEAFF. The genes are TRBV28 and TRBJ1-1, with a possible D match to TRBD1 (6 bases). The germline V and J ends were trimmed by 3 bases and 0 bases, with 11 bases remaining between them. Germline CDR1 and CDR2: MDHEN and SYDVKM. The CDR3 runs to 15 residues.

The V gene is TRBV4-2, the J gene TRBJ2-7; D call uncertain. The germline CDR1 and CDR2 sequences are LGHNA and YNFKEQ. This CDR3 contains 13 residues. V lost 5 bases and J 2 bases, leaving 10 bases between the germline ends. This chain's CDR3 is CASSAGFAYEQYF. In DNA form, the CDR3 reads TGTGCCAGCAGCGCAGGATTCGCCTACGAGCAGTACTTC.

This chain uses TRBV19 with TRBJ1-2; D is ambiguous. The CDR3 totals 13 residues. Germline V lookup: CDR1 LNHDA, CDR2 SQIVND (reference sequence). The V gene lost 8 bases and the J gene lost 3 bases, with 13 bases spanning the gap. The CDR3 reads CASSAVGDYGYTF. As DNA, the CDR3 is TGTGCCAGTTCCGCCGTGGGAGACTATGGCTACACCTTC.

The chain couples TRBV4-1 to TRBJ2-3; 8 bases are shared with TRBD1. Trimming at V came to 1 base and at J to 1 base, leaving 4 bases not matched to a gene. There are 16 residues in the CDR3. Germline lookup yields CDR1 MGHRA and CDR2 YSYEKL. CDR3 in amino acids: CASSQAGQGGTDTQYF. The CDR3 nucleotides are TGCGCCAGCAGCCAAGCCGGACAGGGAGGCACAGATACGCAGTATTTT.

The chain combines TRBV2 with TRBJ2-7; D not resolved. Per the germline V gene, CDR1 is SNHLY and CDR2 is FYNNEI. CDR3 size: 16 residues. Trimming removed 6 bases from V and 5 bases from J, with 23 bases in between. CDR3 residues: CASRETFVEFRHEQYF. CDR3 DNA sequence: TGTGCCAGCAGGGAGACCTTCGTAGAGTTTAGGCACGAGCAGTACTTC.

The rearrangement joins TRBV28 to TRBJ1-2; D might be TRBD1 (6 bases). The CDR3 has 14 residues. CDR1 and CDR2 (germline): MDHEN, SYDVKM. V lost 1 base to trimming and J lost 2 bases, with 8 bases between them. CDR3 amino acids: CASSLSGENYGYTF. In DNA, the CDR3 is TGTGCCAGCAGTTTATCAGGGGAGAACTATGGCTACACCTTC.